This TCR beta chain was observed in a study of beta chain features in type 1 diabetes (dated by TCRdb to the late 2010s). Regarding the complete study: No differences in mean age, gender distribution, total cell number or subset yield were found between patients and healthy donors. A total of roughly 100 million sorted cells were examined across all samples, and the number of cells per subset was strongly correlated with RNA yield. The study compared TCRB repertoires of sorted circulating CD4+ T cell subsets between recently diagnosed type 1 diabetes patients and matched healthy donors. Regulatory and stem cell-like memory subsets were obtained from only 8 patients and about eight healthy donors, while naive and central memory subsets were obtained from all 30 or so donors. Overall study results and their limits: Naive, central memory and regulatory TCRB repertoires appeared to be more similar among patients than among healthy donors. Sequencing cDNA rather than genomic DNA could over-represent highly expressing activated cells, although activation and CD3 levels did not differ between groups. At VDJ recombination sites, patients with type 1 diabetes made fewer insertions and deleted more nucleotides, a pattern implying thymic rearrangement abnormalities. Because small numbers of individuals were included in the HLA sub-analyses, any influence of HLA type on TCRB rearrangement was left unresolved. Type 1 diabetes patients showed a moderate but significant shortening of TCRB CDR3 length in all four CD4+ subsets. Shorter templates might have been favored by PCR, but patient and control samples were amplified and corrected together, so both groups would have been affected equally by any skew.

Comments on this clone: The antigen it binds to is not known. Nothing much larger sits one base from this clone, and base qualities are not available.

From each donor, a single peripheral blood sample of around 120 mL on average was drawn into heparinised tubes. Using a panel that included CD45RO, CCR7, CD25, CD127, CD95 and CD27, naive, central memory, regulatory and stem cell-like memory CD4+ T cells were sorted on a BD FACSAria II. Every sorted population had a purity above 98%. PBMCs were isolated right away by Lymphoprep density gradient centrifugation and were stained directly, without culture. So that batch effects would be minimized, each experiment stained and sorted samples in pairs, pairing one healthy donor with one patient. The entire isolated RNA was reverse transcribed using the High Capacity cDNA Reverse Transcription Kit, and thus expressed TCRB transcripts were sequenced. Deep immunoSEQ sequencing was performed on naive, central memory and regulatory T cell samples, with an average of roughly 3.3 million total reads per sample. After sorted cells were lysed in RLT buffer, RNA was extracted with DNase-treated RNeasy Micro or Mini kits, with the choice depending on cell number. To prevent cross-contamination, every cell subset was processed on its own, while patient and healthy donor samples were processed together. Using the immunoSEQ multiplex PCR, TCRB sequences were amplified from cDNA into 87-bp fragments spanning the CDR3 region. Amplicons were sequenced on the Illumina HiSeq platform. As for the original processing: PCR bias was corrected computationally using synthetic template baselines, and reads within Hamming distance 2 were collapsed, with unmergeable singletons discarded. Reads were aligned to IMGT to assign V, D and J genes, CDR3 length, and insertions or deletions at six rearrangement sites. Within each subset, clonotype counts were normalized to sorted cell number, and only after that were true diversity and Gini coefficients computed with the tcR R package. Repertoire sharing was quantified using the overlap coefficient calculated on TCRB nucleotide sequences. As stored in TCRdb, this immuneACCESS dataset retains in-frame rearrangements with V and J assigned. A fraction of the clones does not appear; measured against another copy, unresolved V genes explain less than half of the discrepancy, and the remainder lacks a known reason. The DNA was the basis for D and trimming; V, J and clone size are from that table. Recorded for this sample are about 160,000 clones; just over 8% of them occurred a single time. More than 0.5% of the sample comes from the top ten.

The germline V gene encodes CDR1 SGDLS and CDR2 YYNGEE. The CDR3 numbers 15 residues from cysteine through phenylalanine. Just CDR3 DNA is preserved here, 45 bases in frame from base 1. V and J are truncated by 2 bases and 2 bases respectively, leaving an intervening sequence of 12 bases. The source of this sequence is a woman aged 18-29 years with type 1 diabetes. Sequences were obtained from central memory CD4+ T cells from blood. The sequence is built from TRBV9 and TRBJ2-3, with the D gene not clear enough to name. The CDR3 sequence is CASSVQISHTDTQYF. The DNA reads as follows: TGTGCCAGCAGCGTTCAGATTAGCCACACAGATACGCAGTATTTT.